One sample yielded the 32 T cell receptor beta chains listed below, sequenced in a study of shared clonotypes between healthy human individuals. Using immunoSEQ multiplex PCR, the repertoire was profiled, and TCRdb retains in-frame clones only, with some absent. The sample carries 2 million to 2.5 million clones, 85% to 95% recorded once. The material sequenced was naive CD4+ T cells from PBMCs. Described subset: CD45RA+ positively selected. Receptors originate from a young man in good health. Some clones in this sample may be carry-over from other donors' samples.

Points on this clone: Other nucleotide sequences in the sample specify the same CDR3. This chain joins TRBV29-1 and TRBJ1-1; 7 nucleotides align to TRBD1. V trimming: 6 bases; J trimming: 4 bases; junction bases outside the gene matches: 5. Germline values: CDR1 SQVTM, CDR2 ANQGSEA. The length of the CDR3 is 12 residues. This chain's CDR3 is CSVAPGGTEAFF. In DNA, the CDR3 is TGCAGCGTGGCCCCAGGGGGCACTGAAGCTTTCTTT.

J is TRBJ1-1 and V is TRBV10-1; no definite D call. Germline CDR1 reads WNHNN; CDR2 reads SYGVQD (reference sequence). The germline V and J ends were trimmed by 7 bases and 5 bases, with 14 bases remaining between them. This CDR3 has 13 residues. CDR3 sequence: CASTSDPGTEAFF. CDR3 DNA sequence: TGCGCCAGCACTTCCGACCCGGGGACTGAAGCTTTCTTT.

The CDR3 region has the DNA TGTGCCAGCAGCTCCGGGACGTTTGATGGCTACACCTTC. As protein: CASSSGTFDGYTF. V and J are TRBV7-9 and TRBJ1-2; TRBD1 might be the D (5 bases). Germline V gene data show CDR1 as SEHNR and CDR2 as FQNEAQ (reference sequence). The germline V and J ends were trimmed by 4 bases and 6 bases, with 12 bases remaining between them. This CDR3 is 13 amino acids long.

A single count supports this clone. The V and J genes are TRBV10-1 and TRBJ2-3; 14 bases are a match to TRBD2. V was pared by 6 bases and J by 4 bases, with 6 bases of the junction left unmatched. The CDR3 spans 16 residues. Germline loops: CDR1 WNHNN, CDR2 SYGVQD (reference sequence). The CDR3 bases are TGCGCCAGCAGATCCGGGACTAGCGGGAGCGCAGATACGCAGTATTTT. It codes for CASRSGTSGSADTQYF.

The V call is TRBV25-1, the J call TRBJ2-1; a possible D gene is TRBD1 (6 bases). The germline V gene has CDR1 MGHDK and CDR2 SYGVNS. The CDR3 sequence is 18 residues long. V lost 10 bases and J lost 0, with 25 bases in between. CDR3 loop: CATHLGQPTKISYNEQFF. The CDR3 bases are TGTGCCACCCATTTAGGACAGCCGACTAAGATCTCCTACAATGAGCAGTTCTTC.

V is TRBV28 and J is TRBJ2-3; maybe TRBD2 (7 bases). Germline CDR1 MDHEN, CDR2 SYDVKM. The CDR3 is 15 amino acids. Trimming left V 4 bases short and J 2 bases short, with 13 bases between. CDR3 residues: CASSSGGPLTDTQYF. The CDR3 region has the DNA TGTGCCAGCAGTTCCGGGGGGCCTCTCACAGATACGCAGTATTTT.

The chain couples TRBV6-5 to TRBJ2-1; weak D call: TRBD1 (5 bases). CDR3 length: 16 residues. Germline V gene lookup returns CDR1 MNHEY and CDR2 SVGAGI. The V end was cut by 0 bases, the J end by 8 bases, with 17 bases between. CDR3: CASSYSIESRVDEQFF. CDR3 in DNA: TGTGCCAGCAGTTACTCGATCGAGTCCAGGGTTGATGAGCAGTTCTTC.

This clone has only one observation. The chain links TRBV7-3 to TRBJ1-1; 7 bases fit TRBD1. V dropped 5 bases and J dropped 3; count of bases not matched to a gene: 6. Per the germline V gene, CDR1 is SGHTA and CDR2 is FQGTGA. The length of the CDR3 is 14 residues. The CDR3 loop reads CASSRNRGDTEAFF. The CDR3 DNA sequence: TGTGCCAGCAGCCGAAACAGGGGCGACACTGAAGCTTTCTTT. Full variable domain (missing parts from reference TRBV7-3 and TRBJ1-1): GAGVSQTPSNKVTEKGKYVELRCDPISGHTALYWYRQSLGQGPEFLIYFQGTGAADDSGLPNDRFFAVRPEGSVSTLKIQRTERGDSAVYLCASSRNRGDTEAFFGQGTRLTVV.

To note about this clone: Other nucleotide sequences in the sample specify the same CDR3. The chain recombines TRBV6-1 with TRBJ1-2; the D is unclear. The CDR3 is 12 residues long. Trimming removed 2 bases from V and 5 bases from J, with 6 bases in between. Germline V lookup: CDR1 MNHNS, CDR2 SASEGT. DNA of the CDR3: TGTGCCAGCAGTGAAAGGGATTATGGCTACACCTTC. Protein: CASSERDYGYTF.

This clone was seen a single time. The chain recombines TRBV11-1 with TRBJ2-5, with D unclear. V was pared by 3 bases and J by 2 bases, with 13 bases between. The CDR3 is 15 amino acids. Germline lookup yields CDR1 SGHAT and CDR2 FQDESV (reference sequence). The CDR3 sequence: CASSFFSLAQETQYF. The CDR3 DNA reads TGTGCCAGCAGCTTTTTTTCCCTCGCTCAAGAGACCCAGTACTTC.

The rearrangement links TRBV6-1 to TRBJ1-5; 9 bases agree with TRBD1. Per germline, CDR1 MNHNS and CDR2 SASEGT. Losses at the gene ends were 6 bases for V and 5 bases for J; bases not matched to a gene: 8. This CDR3 contains 15 residues. As DNA, the CDR3 is TGTGCCAGCAGCCGCTCCGGGACAGGGTATCAGCCCCAGCATTTT. It encodes CASSRSGTGYQPQHF.

This chain uses TRBV6-5 with TRBJ2-1; 8 bases map to TRBD2. Germline V gives CDR1 MNHEY, CDR2 SVGAGI. This CDR3 is built from 15 residues. V gave up 7 bases and J gave up 1 base; unmatched junction bases: 6. The CDR3 loop reads CASMSRGRSYNEQFF. CDR3 sequence (DNA): TGTGCCAGCATGTCGCGCGGGAGGTCCTACAATGAGCAGTTCTTC.

The J gene is TRBJ2-7, the V gene TRBV28, with D possibly matching TRBD1 (5 bases). Trimming shortened V by 8 bases and J by 2 bases, and 13 bases separated the two germline ends. This CDR3 contains 13 residues. Per germline, CDR1 MDHEN and CDR2 SYDVKM. The CDR3 loop reads CASWRQQPYEQYF. The CDR3, as DNA: TGTGCCAGCTGGAGACAGCAACCCTACGAGCAGTACTTC.

The chain joins TRBV10-3 to TRBJ2-1; tentatively, D is TRBD1 or TRBD2 (5 bases each). CDR1 is ENHRY and CDR2 is SYGVKD in the germline V gene. This CDR3 spans 12 amino acids. Trimming took 4 bases from V and 6 from J, leaving 7 bases between them. The CDR3 reads CAISGGSNEQFF. The DNA for the CDR3 is TGTGCCATCAGTGGGGGGAGCAATGAGCAGTTCTTC.

This sequence joins TRBV2 and TRBJ2-7, with 14 positions matching TRBD2. This CDR3 is 17 amino acids long. The germline gives CDR1 SNHLY, CDR2 FYNNEI. V was pared by 5 bases and J by 4 bases, with 10 bases of the junction left unmatched. The CDR3 loop is CASSFSTSGRALYEQYF. The DNA for the CDR3 is TGTGCCAGCAGTTTTTCGACTAGCGGGAGGGCACTTTACGAGCAGTACTTC.

A note on this clone: Other DNA sequences in the same sample also yield this CDR3. The chain combines TRBV4-3 with TRBJ1-4, with 11 bases lining up with TRBD1. The CDR3 extends over 15 amino acids. CDR1 is LGHNA and CDR2 is YSLEER in the germline V gene. J was trimmed by 7 bases and V by 0 bases; bases with no gene match: 1. DNA of the CDR3: TGCGCCAGCAGCCAAGAGGGACAGGGGGGTGAAAAACTGTTTTTT. Translating it yields CASSQEGQGGEKLFF.

The genes are TRBV7-9 and TRBJ2-7; no definite D call. The length of the CDR3 is 14 residues. With 1 base removed from V and 2 bases from J, the gap between germline ends came to 9 bases. The germline CDR1 and CDR2 sequences are SEHNR and FQNEAQ (reference sequence). The CDR3 bases are TGTGCCAGCAGCTTAGGACCTGGGACCTACGAGCAGTACTTC. Protein product: CASSLGPGTYEQYF.

The chain carries TRBV15 and TRBJ2-7; D is possibly TRBD1 (6 bases). Per the germline V gene, CDR1 is LNHNV and CDR2 is YYDKDF (reference sequence). CDR3 length: 13 residues. Trimming stripped 4 bases from V and 2 bases from J, with 9 bases between. CDR3 in amino acids: CATSKTGPYEQYF. As DNA, the CDR3 is TGTGCCACCAGCAAGACAGGCCCCTACGAGCAGTACTTC.

The chain joins TRBV2 to TRBJ2-7; tentative D call: TRBD1 (6 bases). Germline V gene lookup returns CDR1 SNHLY and CDR2 FYNNEI. CDR3 length: 18 residues. The V end lost 0 bases, the J end lost 4 bases, and 22 bases lay between the germline ends. The CDR3 region is CASSEALSALGARYEQYF. As DNA, the CDR3 is TGTGCCAGCAGTGAAGCGCTTTCAGCTTTGGGGGCTAGGTACGAGCAGTACTTC.

The chain has TRBV7-2 and TRBJ2-1; D not certain. Germline V CDR1 and CDR2: SGHTA, FQGNSA. The V and J ends lost 1 base and 8 bases respectively, with 9 bases between them. This CDR3 contains 13 residues. This CDR3 reads CASSLGPLDEQFF. The DNA for the CDR3 is TGTGCCAGCAGCTTAGGGCCCTTGGATGAGCAGTTCTTC.

This clone has just a few counts. The DNA of the CDR3 is TGTGCCAGTAGTAGGACAGGCCGCGAGCAGTACTTC. As protein: CASSRTGREQYF. The rearrangement links TRBV19 to TRBJ2-7; 7 nucleotides agree with TRBD1. The ends lost 4 bases at V and 6 bases at J; junction bases unmatched: 3. Germline V gene sequence: CDR1 LNHDA, CDR2 SQIVND (reference sequence). The CDR3 consists of 12 residues.

The chain is built from TRBV11-1 and TRBJ2-1; perhaps TRBD2 as D (6 bases). In germline, CDR1 is SGHAT, CDR2 FQDESV (reference sequence). This CDR3 is 12 amino acids long. Trimming removed 5 bases at V and 8 bases at J, with 10 bases between. This chain's CDR3 is CASSPKRDEQFF. As DNA, the CDR3 is TGTGCCAGCAGCCCGAAGCGGGATGAGCAGTTCTTC. Variable domain in full (rest from reference TRBV11-1 and TRBJ2-1): EAEVAQSPRYKITEKSQAVAFWCDPISGHATLYWYRQILGQGPELLVQFQDESVVDDSQLPKDRFSAERLKGVDSTLKIQPAELGDSAMYLCASSPKRDEQFFGPGTRLTVL.

The chain couples TRBV28 to TRBJ2-6; D possibly corresponds to TRBD2 (6 bases). Germline CDR1 MDHEN, CDR2 SYDVKM. Trimming shortened V by 5 bases and J by 3 bases, and 11 bases separated the two germline ends. The CDR3 spans 15 residues. CDR3 nucleotides: TGTGCCAGCAGTGAGGAGGGGCTTGGGGCCAACGTCCTGACTTTC. Residues: CASSEEGLGANVLTF.

The rearrangement uses TRBV7-8 and TRBJ1-2; the match to TRBD1 covers 8 bases. The length of the CDR3 is 14 residues. CDR1 and CDR2 (germline): SGHVS, FQNEAQ. V lost 5 bases, J lost 9 bases, and 11 bases stayed unmatched. CDR3 sequence: CASSPGPRQGSYTF. DNA of the CDR3: TGTGCCAGCAGCCCCGGACCGCGACAGGGGAGCTACACCTTC.

The J gene is TRBJ1-1, the V gene TRBV4-1; TRBD1 might be the D (5 bases). Deletions cut 1 base from V and 10 bases from J, with 13 bases between. Germline V lookup: CDR1 MGHRA, CDR2 YSYEKL. CDR3 length: 13 residues. CDR3 protein: CASSQAQGATAFF. CDR3 DNA: TGCGCCAGCAGCCAAGCCCAAGGGGCGACAGCTTTCTTT.

Turning to this clone: The sample contains more than one DNA sequence encoding this CDR3. This chain uses TRBV9 with TRBJ2-6; D is undetermined. CDR3 size: 14 residues. The germline CDR1 and CDR2 sequences are SGDLS and YYNGEE. Trimming took 1 base from V and 2 from J, leaving 4 bases between them. DNA for the CDR3: TGTGCCAGCAGCGTATCGACTGGGGCCAACGTCCTGACTTTC. This codes for CASSVSTGANVLTF.

V gene TRBV29-1 combines with J gene TRBJ2-1, with 11 bases matching TRBD2. After removal of 6 bases from V and 9 bases from J, the junction contained 16 bases not matched to a gene. The germline V gene encodes CDR1 SQVTM and CDR2 ANQGSEA. This CDR3 contains 16 residues. The DNA of the CDR3 is TGCAGCGTCGGAGCTTTACTAGCGGGAGCACAGGGTGAGCAGTTCTTC. This translates into CSVGALLAGAQGEQFF.

V usage is TRBV7-9 and J usage is TRBJ1-5; D is ambiguous. There are 13 residues in the CDR3. Germline V gene sequence: CDR1 SEHNR, CDR2 FQNEAQ (reference sequence). V was cut by 1 base and J by 3 bases, with 4 bases left in between. Here the CDR3 DNA reads TGTGCCAGCAGCTTAGGGTTCAATCAGCCCCAGCATTTT. Encoded protein: CASSLGFNQPQHF.

The chain links TRBV28 to TRBJ1-4; tentative D call: TRBD1 (6 bases). V shed 3 bases and J shed 6 bases, with 8 bases lying between them. Germline V gene data show CDR1 as MDHEN and CDR2 as SYDVKM. CDR3 length equals 13 residues. CDR3 sequence: CASSLNRDEKLFF. CDR3 DNA sequence: TGTGCCAGCAGTTTGAACAGGGATGAAAAACTGTTTTTT.

This clone was found once. This sample also contains other DNA sequences that code for the same CDR3. The chain links TRBV5-1 to TRBJ2-5; 11 bases line up with TRBD2. Trimming took 4 bases from V and 5 from J; bases not matched to a gene: 7. CDR1 and CDR2 (germline): SGHRS, YFSETQ. CDR3 length: 15 residues. The chain's CDR3 is CASSLRTSGRETQYF. The CDR3 DNA is TGCGCCAGCAGCCTACGGACTAGCGGGCGGGAGACCCAGTACTTC. Based on the CDR3 plus reference TRBV5-1 and TRBJ2-5, the full variable domain is KAGVTQTPRYLIKTRGQQVTLSCSPISGHRSVSWYQQTPGQGLQFLFEYFSETQRNKGNFPGRFSGRQFSNSRSEMNVSTLELGDSALYLCASSLRTSGRETQYFGPGTRLLVL.

With regard to this clone: Other DNA sequences in this sample translate to the same CDR3. The CDR3 coding sequence is TGTGCCAGCAGCCCCCGGACGGGGAACACTGAAGCTTTCTTT. Protein product: CASSPRTGNTEAFF. The gene calls are TRBV9 and TRBJ1-1; D is unclear. In germline, CDR1 is SGDLS, CDR2 YYNGEE. V dropped 4 bases and J dropped 1 base, with 11 bases sitting between them. The CDR3 sequence is 14 residues long.

This sequence joins TRBV4-2 and TRBJ2-3; D is possibly TRBD1 or TRBD2 (6 bases each). The V end was cut by 0 bases, the J end by 7 bases, with 11 bases between. The CDR3 totals 14 residues. The germline V gene encodes CDR1 LGHNA and CDR2 YNFKEQ. The CDR3 reads CASSQDPGANTQYF. DNA of the CDR3: TGTGCCAGCAGCCAAGATCCGGGGGCCAATACGCAGTATTTT.